The following is a T cell receptor beta chain sequence with its context. This sample was taken from a study of blood T cell repertoires in COVID-19. Study context: The United States, Italy and Spain provided the acute and convalescent COVID-19 samples. PBMCs, B-cell-depleted T cells, or T cells provided the cDNA or gDNA that made up the material.

Original data processing: By means of reference gene primer amplification, nucleated cell counts were estimated. Sequenced by immunoSEQ multiplex PCR; TCRdb stores in-frame clones only, minus some. The DNA was the basis for D and trimming; V, J and clone size are from that table. The sample yields a few hundred thousand clones, approximately 82% seen once. Sequencing used peripheral blood. This sequence originates from a woman aged 18-35 years with acute or convalescent COVID-19.

CDR3: CASSQKRGSARTDTQYF. The CDR3 coding sequence is TGTGCCAGCAGTCAAAAAAGGGGGTCCGCCCGCACAGATACGCAGTATTTT. The chain has TRBV6-6 and TRBJ2-3; perhaps TRBD1 as D (6 bases). Per the germline V gene, CDR1 is MNHNY and CDR2 is SVGAGI (reference sequence). Trimming cost V 5 bases and J 1 base, with 19 bases left between them. This CDR3 has 17 amino acids.